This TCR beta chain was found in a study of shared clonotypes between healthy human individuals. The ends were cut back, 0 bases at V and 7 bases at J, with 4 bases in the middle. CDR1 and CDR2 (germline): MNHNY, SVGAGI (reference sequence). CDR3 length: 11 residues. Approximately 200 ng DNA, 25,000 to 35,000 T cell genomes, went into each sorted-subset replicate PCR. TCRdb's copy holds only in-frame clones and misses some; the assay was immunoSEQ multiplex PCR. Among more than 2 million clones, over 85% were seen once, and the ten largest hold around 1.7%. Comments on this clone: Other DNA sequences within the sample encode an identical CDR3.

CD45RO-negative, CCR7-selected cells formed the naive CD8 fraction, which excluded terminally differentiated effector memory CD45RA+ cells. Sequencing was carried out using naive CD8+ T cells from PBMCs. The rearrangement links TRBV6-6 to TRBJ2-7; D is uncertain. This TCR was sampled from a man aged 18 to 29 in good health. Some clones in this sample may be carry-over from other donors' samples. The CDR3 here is CASSYSGEQYF. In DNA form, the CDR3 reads TGTGCCAGCAGTTACTCGGGGGAGCAGTACTTC.